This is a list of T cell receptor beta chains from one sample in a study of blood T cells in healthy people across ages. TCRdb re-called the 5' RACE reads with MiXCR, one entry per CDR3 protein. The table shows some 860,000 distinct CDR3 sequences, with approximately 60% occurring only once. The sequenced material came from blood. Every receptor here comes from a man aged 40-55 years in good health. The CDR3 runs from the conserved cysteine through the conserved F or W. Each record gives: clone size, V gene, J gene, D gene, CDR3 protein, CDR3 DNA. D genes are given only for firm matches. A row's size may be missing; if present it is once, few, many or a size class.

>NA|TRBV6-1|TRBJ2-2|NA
CASRVIFGTTNTGELFF
TGTGCCAGCAGAGTGATATTTGGGACAACGAACACCGGGGAGCTGTTTTTT
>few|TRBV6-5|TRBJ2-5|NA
CASSSWEQVTQYF
TGTGCCAGCAGTAGCTGGGAGCAAGTGACCCAGTACTTC
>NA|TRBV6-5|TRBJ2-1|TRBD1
CASRRDRGRNGQFF
TGTGCCAGCAGACGCGACAGGGGGCGAAATGGGCAGTTCTTC
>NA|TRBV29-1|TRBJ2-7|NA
CSVAATSYEQYF
TGCAGCGTTGCTGCGACTTCCTACGAGCAGTACTTC
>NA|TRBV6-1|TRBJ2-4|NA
CASSIAKNIQYF
TGTGCCAGCAGTATAGCCAAAAACATTCAGTACTTC
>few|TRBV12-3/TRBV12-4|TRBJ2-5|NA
CASKSGEETQYF
TGTGCCAGCAAGTCGGGGGAAGAGACCCAGTACTTC
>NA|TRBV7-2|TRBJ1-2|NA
CASSLAPSSMTDHYGYTF
TGTGCCAGCAGCTTAGCGCCATCTTCGATGACAGACCACTATGGCTACACCTTC
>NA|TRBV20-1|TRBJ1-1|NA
CSAPLSNPWRAEAFF
TGCAGTGCTCCCTTAAGTAACCCATGGCGCGCTGAAGCTTTCTTT
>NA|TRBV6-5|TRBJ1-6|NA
CASSHREESAPLHF
TGTGCCAGCAGCCACAGGGAAGAAAGCGCACCCCTCCACTTT
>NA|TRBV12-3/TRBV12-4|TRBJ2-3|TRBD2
CASTGLAGGSTDTQYF
TGTGCCAGCACCGGACTAGCGGGAGGTAGCACAGATACGCAGTATTTT
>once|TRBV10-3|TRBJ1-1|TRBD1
CAISARTGGTEAFF
TGTGCCATCAGTGCCCGGACAGGGGGCACTGAAGCTTTCTTT
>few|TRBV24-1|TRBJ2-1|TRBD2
CATSEPGLAMYNEQFF
TGTGCCACCAGTGAGCCGGGACTAGCCATGTACAATGAGCAGTTCTTC
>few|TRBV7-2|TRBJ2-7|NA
CASSTFGAGRDYEQYF
TGTGCCAGCAGCACCTTTGGCGCCGGGAGAGACTACGAGCAGTACTTC
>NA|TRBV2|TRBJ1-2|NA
CASSETSNYGYTF
TGTGCCAGCAGTGAGACATCCAACTATGGCTACACCTTC
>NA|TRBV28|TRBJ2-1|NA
CASSLGEIGNEQFF
TGTGCCAGCAGTTTAGGGGAGATCGGAAATGAGCAGTTCTTC
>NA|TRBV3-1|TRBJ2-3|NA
CASSQSHLSAQYF
TGTGCCAGCAGCCAATCTCATTTATCTGCGCAGTATTTT
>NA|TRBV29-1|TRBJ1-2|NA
CSAQGQGRWGYTF
TGCAGCGCCCAAGGACAAGGTCGGTGGGGCTACACCTTC
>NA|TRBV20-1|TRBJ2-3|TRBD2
CSARVGGGDTQYF
TGCAGTGCTAGAGTCGGGGGGGGAGATACGCAGTATTTT
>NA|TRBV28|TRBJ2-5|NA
CASSLWPGTQYF
TGTGCCAGCAGTTTATGGCCCGGGACCCAGTACTTC
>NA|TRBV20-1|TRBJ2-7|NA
CSAGRLVPEQYF
TGCAGTGCTGGCCGACTAGTCCCCGAGCAGTACTTC
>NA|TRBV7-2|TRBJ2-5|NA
CASSLWGSGLQETQYF
TGTGCCAGCAGCTTATGGGGTAGCGGCCTGCAAGAGACCCAGTACTTC
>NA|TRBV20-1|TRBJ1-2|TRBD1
CSAVTGVGGYTF
TGCAGTGCTGTAACAGGGGTGGGGGGCTACACCTTC
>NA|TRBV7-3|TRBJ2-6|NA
CASSPGPPSGANVLTF
TGTGCTAGCAGCCCAGGGCCCCCCTCTGGGGCCAACGTCCTGACTTTC
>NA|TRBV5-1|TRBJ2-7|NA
CASSLTEDYSYEQYF
TGCGCCAGCAGCTTGACCGAGGACTACTCCTACGAGCAGTACTTC
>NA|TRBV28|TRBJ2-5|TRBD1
CASSWTGEGETQYF
TGTGCCAGCAGTTGGACAGGGGAAGGCGAGACCCAGTACTTC
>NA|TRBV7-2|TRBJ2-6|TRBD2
CASSLLAGVSGANVLTF
TGTGCCAGCAGCCTACTAGCGGGAGTCTCCGGGGCCAACGTCCTGACTTTC
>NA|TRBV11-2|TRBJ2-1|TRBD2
CASSPIRSGRGEQFF
TGTGCCAGCAGCCCGATCCGGAGCGGGAGAGGTGAGCAGTTCTTC
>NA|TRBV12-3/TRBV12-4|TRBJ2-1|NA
CASSLQGFSYNEQFF
TGTGCCAGCAGTTTGCAGGGGTTCTCCTACAATGAGCAGTTCTTC
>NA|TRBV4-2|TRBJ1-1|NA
CASSQTGIQNTEAFF
TGTGCCAGCAGCCAAACCGGGATCCAGAACACTGAAGCTTTCTTT
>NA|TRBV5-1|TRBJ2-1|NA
CASSLSEGAAYNEQFF
TGCGCCAGCAGCTTGTCCGAGGGAGCGGCTTACAATGAGCAGTTCTTC
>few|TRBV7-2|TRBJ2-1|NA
CASSLVGGRTHLDEQFF
TGTGCCAGCAGCTTAGTTGGGGGGCGAACTCACCTCGATGAGCAGTTCTTC
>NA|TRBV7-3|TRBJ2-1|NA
CASSLRGRSKYNEQFF
TGTGCCAGCAGCTTAAGGGGCCGTAGCAAGTACAATGAGCAGTTCTTC
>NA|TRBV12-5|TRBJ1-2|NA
CASGLPPGYGYTF
TGTGCTAGTGGTTTGCCACCTGGGTATGGCTACACCTTC
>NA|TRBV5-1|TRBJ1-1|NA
CASSLRVIGPNTEAFF
TGCGCCAGCAGCTTGAGGGTAATCGGTCCCAACACTGAAGCTTTCTTT
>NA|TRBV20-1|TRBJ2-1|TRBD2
CSARDIGIGRAKANEQFF
TGCAGTGCTAGAGATATCGGTATCGGGAGGGCCAAGGCCAATGAGCAGTTCTTC
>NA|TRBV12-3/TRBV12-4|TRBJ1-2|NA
CASSFLLYYGYTF
TGTGCCAGCAGTTTCCTTCTCTATTATGGCTACACCTTC
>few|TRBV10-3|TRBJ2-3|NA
CAIKQDADTDTQYF
TGTGCCATCAAGCAGGATGCGGACACAGATACGCAGTATTTT
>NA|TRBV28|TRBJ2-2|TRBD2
CASSAAGEYELFF
TGTGCCAGCAGTGCCGCGGGGGAATATGAGCTGTTTTTT
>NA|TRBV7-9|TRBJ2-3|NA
CASSPPDKADTQYF
TGTGCCAGCAGCCCCCCCGACAAAGCAGATACGCAGTATTTT
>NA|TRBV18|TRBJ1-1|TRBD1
CASSPGDRVINTEAFF
TGTGCCAGCTCACCAGGGGACAGGGTAATAAACACTGAAGCTTTCTTT
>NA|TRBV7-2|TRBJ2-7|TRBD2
CASYYFVSGGPPYEQYF
TGTGCCAGCTACTATTTTGTGAGCGGGGGGCCCCCTTACGAGCAGTACTTC
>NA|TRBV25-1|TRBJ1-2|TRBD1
CASRYGTGYGYTF
TGTGCCAGCAGGTACGGGACAGGGTATGGCTACACCTTC
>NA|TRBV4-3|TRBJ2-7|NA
CASSRQTGYEQYF
TGCGCCAGCAGCCGCCAAACAGGGTACGAGCAGTACTTC
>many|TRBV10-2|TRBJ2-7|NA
CASSPTGFSYEQYF
TGCGCCAGCAGTCCAACAGGGTTCTCCTACGAGCAGTACTTC
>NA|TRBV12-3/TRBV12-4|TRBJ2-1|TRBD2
CASSSGLVGLYEQFF
TGTGCCAGCAGTTCAGGACTAGTGGGGTTATATGAGCAGTTCTTC
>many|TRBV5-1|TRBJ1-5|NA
CASSLTGMSNQPQHF
TGCGCCAGCAGCTTGACAGGGATGAGCAATCAGCCCCAGCATTTT
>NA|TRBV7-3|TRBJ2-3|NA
CASSLIQNTDTQYF
TGTGCCAGCAGCTTAATACAGAACACAGATACGCAGTATTTT
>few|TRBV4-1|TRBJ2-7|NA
CASSQNSQGPNEQYF
TGCGCCAGCAGCCAAAATTCCCAGGGCCCCAACGAGCAGTACTTC
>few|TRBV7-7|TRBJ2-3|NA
CATQDTTDTQYF
TGTGCCACCCAGGACACCACAGATACGCAGTATTTT
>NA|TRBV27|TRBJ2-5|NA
CASSLTRRIQETQYF
TGTGCCAGCAGTTTGACACGGAGGATCCAAGAGACCCAGTACTTC